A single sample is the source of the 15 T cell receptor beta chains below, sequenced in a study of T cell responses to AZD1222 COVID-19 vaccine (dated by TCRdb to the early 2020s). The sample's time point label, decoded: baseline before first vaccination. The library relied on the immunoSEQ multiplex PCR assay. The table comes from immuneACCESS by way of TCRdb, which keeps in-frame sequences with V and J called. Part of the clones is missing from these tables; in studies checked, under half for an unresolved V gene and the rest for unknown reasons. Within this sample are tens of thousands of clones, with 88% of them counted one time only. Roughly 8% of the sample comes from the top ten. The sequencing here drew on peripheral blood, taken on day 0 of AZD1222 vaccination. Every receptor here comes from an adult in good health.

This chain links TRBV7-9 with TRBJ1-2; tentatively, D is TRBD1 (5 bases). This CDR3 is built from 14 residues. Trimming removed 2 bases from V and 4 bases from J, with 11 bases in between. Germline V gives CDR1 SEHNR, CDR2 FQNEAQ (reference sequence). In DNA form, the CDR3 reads TGTGCCAGCAGCTTAACGGCCGGGGGCTATGGCTACACCTTC. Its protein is CASSLTAGGYGYTF.

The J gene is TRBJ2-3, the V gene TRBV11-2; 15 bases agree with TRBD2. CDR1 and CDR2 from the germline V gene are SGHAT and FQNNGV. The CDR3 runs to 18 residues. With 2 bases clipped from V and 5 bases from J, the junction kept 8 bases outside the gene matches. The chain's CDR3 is CASSLTGTSGRSVDTQYF. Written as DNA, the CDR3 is TGTGCCAGCAGCTTAACCGGGACTAGCGGGAGGTCGGTAGATACGCAGTATTTT.

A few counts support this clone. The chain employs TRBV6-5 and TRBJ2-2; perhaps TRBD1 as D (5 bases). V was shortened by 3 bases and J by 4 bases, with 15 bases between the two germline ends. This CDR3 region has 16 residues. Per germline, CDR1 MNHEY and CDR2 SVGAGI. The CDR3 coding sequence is TGTGCCAGCAGTTATCTCCGGACAATGATCACCGGGGAGCTGTTTTTT. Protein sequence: CASSYLRTMITGELFF.

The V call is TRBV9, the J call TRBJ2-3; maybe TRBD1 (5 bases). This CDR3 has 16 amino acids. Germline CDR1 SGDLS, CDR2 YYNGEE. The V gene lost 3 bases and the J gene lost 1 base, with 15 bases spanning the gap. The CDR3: CASSETDHLGTDTQYF. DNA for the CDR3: TGTGCCAGCAGCGAGACAGACCATTTAGGCACAGATACGCAGTATTTT.

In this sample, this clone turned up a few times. The CDR3 bases are TGCGCCAGCAGTGGTGGACGGCACGCTAACTATGGCTACACCTTC. Its translation is CASSGGRHANYGYTF. The chain links TRBV10-2 to TRBJ1-2, with D hard to call. CDR3 length: 15 residues. The germline CDR1 and CDR2 sequences are WSHSY and SAAADI. V lost 4 bases and J 0 bases, leaving 12 bases between the germline ends.

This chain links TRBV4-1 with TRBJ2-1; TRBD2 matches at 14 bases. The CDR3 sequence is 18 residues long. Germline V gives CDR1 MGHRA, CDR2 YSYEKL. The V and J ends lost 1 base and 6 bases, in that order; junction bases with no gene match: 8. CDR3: CASSQAGLAGGFTNEQFF. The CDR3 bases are TGCGCCAGCAGCCAAGCAGGACTAGCGGGAGGATTCACCAATGAGCAGTTCTTC.

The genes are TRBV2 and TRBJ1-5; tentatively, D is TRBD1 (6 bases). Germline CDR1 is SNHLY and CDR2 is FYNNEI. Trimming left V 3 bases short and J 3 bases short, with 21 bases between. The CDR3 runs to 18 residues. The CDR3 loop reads CASSDVVWRGINNQPQHF. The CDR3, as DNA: TGTGCCAGCAGTGACGTGGTGTGGAGGGGGATTAACAATCAGCCCCAGCATTTT.

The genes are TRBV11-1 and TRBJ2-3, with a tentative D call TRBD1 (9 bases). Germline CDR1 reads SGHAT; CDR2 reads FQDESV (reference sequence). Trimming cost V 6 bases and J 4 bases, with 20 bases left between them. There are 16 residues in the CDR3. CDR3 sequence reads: CASSPGGTGSPDTQYF. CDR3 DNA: TGTGCCAGCAGTCCGGGAGGGACAGGGAGTCCAGATACGCAGTATTTT.

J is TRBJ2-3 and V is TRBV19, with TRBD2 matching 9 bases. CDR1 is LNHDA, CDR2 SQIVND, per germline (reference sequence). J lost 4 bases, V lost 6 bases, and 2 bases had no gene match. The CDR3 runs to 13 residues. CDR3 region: CASRTSGADTQYF. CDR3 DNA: TGTGCCAGTAGGACTAGCGGTGCAGATACGCAGTATTTT. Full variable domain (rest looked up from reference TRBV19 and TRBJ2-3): DGGITQSPKYLFRKEGQNVTLSCEQNLNHDAMYWYRQDPGQGLRLIYYSQIVNDFQKGDIAEGYSVSREKKESFPLTVTSAQKNPTAFYLCASRTSGADTQYFGPGTRLTVL.

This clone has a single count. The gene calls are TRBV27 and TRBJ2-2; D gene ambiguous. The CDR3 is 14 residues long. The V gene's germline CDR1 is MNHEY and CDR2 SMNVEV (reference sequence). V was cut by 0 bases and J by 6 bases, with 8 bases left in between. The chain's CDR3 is CASSLSPGPGELFF. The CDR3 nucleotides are TGTGCCAGCAGTTTATCGCCGGGTCCCGGGGAGCTGTTTTTT.

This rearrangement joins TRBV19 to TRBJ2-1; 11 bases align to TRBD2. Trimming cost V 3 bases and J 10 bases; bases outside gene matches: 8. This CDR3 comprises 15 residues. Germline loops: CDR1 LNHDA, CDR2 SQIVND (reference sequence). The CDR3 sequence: CASSILAGGEIEQFF. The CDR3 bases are TGTGCCAGTAGTATTTTAGCGGGAGGGGAAATAGAGCAGTTCTTC. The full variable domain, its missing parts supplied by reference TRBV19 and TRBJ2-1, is DGGITQSPKYLFRKEGQNVTLSCEQNLNHDAMYWYRQDPGQGLRLIYYSQIVNDFQKGDIAEGYSVSREKKESFPLTVTSAQKNPTAFYLCASSILAGGEIEQFFGPGTRLTVL.

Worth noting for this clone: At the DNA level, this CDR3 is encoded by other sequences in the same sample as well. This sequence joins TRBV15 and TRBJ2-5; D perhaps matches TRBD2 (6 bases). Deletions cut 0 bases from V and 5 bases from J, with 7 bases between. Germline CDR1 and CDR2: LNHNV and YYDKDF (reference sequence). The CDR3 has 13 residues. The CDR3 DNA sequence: TGTGCCACCAGCAGAGATCGGGGGGAGACCCAGTACTTC. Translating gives CATSRDRGETQYF. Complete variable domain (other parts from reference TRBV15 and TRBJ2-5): DAMVIQNPRYQVTQFGKPVTLSCSQTLNHNVMYWYQQKSSQAPKLLFHYYDKDFNNEADTPDNFQSRRPNTSFCFLDIRSPGLGDTAMYLCATSRDRGETQYFGPGTRLLVL.

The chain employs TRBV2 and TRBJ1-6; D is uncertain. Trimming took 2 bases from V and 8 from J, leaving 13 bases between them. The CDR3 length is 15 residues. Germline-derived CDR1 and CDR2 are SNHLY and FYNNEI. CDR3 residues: CASSEMAENYSPLHF. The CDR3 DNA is TGTGCCAGCAGTGAAATGGCAGAGAACTATTCACCCCTCCACTTT.

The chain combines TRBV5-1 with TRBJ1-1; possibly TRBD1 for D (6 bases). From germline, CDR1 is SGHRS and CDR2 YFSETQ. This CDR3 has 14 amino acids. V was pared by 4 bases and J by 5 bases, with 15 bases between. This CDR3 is CASSAQGLWTEAFF. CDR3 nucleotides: TGCGCCAGCAGCGCACAGGGTCTGTGGACTGAAGCTTTCTTT.

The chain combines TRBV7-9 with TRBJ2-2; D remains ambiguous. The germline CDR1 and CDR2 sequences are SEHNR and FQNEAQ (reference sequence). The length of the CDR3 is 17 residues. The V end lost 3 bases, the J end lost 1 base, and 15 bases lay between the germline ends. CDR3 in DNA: TGTGCCAGCAGCTTCAATCGAGTCAGCAGGAACACCGGGGAGCTGTTTTTT. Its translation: CASSFNRVSRNTGELFF.